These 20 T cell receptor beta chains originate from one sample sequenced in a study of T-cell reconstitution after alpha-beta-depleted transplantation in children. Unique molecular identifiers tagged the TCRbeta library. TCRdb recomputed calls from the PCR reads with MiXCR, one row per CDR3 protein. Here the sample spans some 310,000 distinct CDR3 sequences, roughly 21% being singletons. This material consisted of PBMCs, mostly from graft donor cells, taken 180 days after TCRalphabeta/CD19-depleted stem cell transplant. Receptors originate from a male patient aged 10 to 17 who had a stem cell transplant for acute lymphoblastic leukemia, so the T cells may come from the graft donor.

The CDR3 nucleotides are TGCAGTGCGGGGGCGGGGGGACTCTCCTACGAGCAGTACTTC. The encoded protein is CSAGAGGLSYEQYF. The rearrangement uses TRBV20-1 and TRBJ2-7, with 8 nucleotides matching TRBD2. With 6 bases clipped from V and 0 bases from J, the junction kept 7 bases outside the gene matches. Germline V gives CDR1 DFQATT, CDR2 SNEGSKA (reference sequence). The CDR3 loop spans 14 amino acids.

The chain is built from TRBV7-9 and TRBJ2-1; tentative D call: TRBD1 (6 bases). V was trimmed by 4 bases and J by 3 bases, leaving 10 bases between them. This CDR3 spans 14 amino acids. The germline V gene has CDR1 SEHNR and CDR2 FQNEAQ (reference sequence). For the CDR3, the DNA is TGTGCCAGCAGCTCCCGGACAGACTACAATGAGCAGTTCTTC. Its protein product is CASSSRTDYNEQFF.

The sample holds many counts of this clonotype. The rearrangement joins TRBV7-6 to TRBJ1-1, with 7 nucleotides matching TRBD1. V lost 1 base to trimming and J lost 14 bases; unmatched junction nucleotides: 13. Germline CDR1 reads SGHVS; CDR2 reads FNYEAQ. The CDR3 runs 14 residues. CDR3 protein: CASSLVQGQLVPFF. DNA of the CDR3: TGTGCCAGCAGCTTAGTGCAGGGACAGCTAGTTCCCTTCTTT.

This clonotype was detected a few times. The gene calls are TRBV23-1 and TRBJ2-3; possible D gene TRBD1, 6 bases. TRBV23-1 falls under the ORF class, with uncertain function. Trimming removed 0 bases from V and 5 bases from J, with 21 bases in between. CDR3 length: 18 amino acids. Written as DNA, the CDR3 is TGCGCCAGCAGTCAATCGATCCCCACAGGGCGATTAGTAGATACGCAGTATTTT. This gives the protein CASSQSIPTGRLVDTQYF.

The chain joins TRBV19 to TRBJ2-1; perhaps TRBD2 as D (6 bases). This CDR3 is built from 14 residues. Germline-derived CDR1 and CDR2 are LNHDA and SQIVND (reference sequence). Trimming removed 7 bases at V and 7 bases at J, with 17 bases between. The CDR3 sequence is CASIPNRDSNEQFF. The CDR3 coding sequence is TGTGCCAGTATTCCCAACCGGGACTCTAATGAGCAGTTCTTC. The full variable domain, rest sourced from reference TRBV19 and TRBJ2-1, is DGGITQSPKYLFRKEGQNVTLSCEQNLNHDAMYWYRQDPGQGLRLIYYSQIVNDFQKGDIAEGYSVSREKKESFPLTVTSAQKNPTAFYLCASIPNRDSNEQFFGPGTRLTVL.

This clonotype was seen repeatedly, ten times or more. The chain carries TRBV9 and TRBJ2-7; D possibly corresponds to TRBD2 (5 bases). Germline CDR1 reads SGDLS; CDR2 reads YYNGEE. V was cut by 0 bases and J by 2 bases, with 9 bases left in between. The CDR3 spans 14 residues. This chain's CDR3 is CASSVGGPAYEQYF. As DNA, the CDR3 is TGTGCCAGCAGCGTAGGCGGGCCTGCCTACGAGCAGTACTTC.

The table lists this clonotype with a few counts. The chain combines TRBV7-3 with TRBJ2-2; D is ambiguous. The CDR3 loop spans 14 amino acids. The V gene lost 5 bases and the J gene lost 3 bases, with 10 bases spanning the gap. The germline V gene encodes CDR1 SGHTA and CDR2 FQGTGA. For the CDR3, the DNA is TGTGCCAGCAGCCCGATAGGATACACCGGGGAGCTGTTTTTT. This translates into CASSPIGYTGELFF.

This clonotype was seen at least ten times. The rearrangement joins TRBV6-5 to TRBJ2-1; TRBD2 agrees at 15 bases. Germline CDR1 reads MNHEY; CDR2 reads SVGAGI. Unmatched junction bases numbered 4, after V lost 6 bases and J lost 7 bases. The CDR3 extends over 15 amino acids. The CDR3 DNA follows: TGTGCCAGCAGATCCGGGACTAGCGGGAGGAATGAGCAGTTCTTC. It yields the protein CASRSGTSGRNEQFF.

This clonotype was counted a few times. CDR3 in amino acids: CASSFGSSGSADTQYF. CDR3 nucleotide sequence: TGTGCCAGCAGCTTTGGATCTAGCGGGAGTGCAGATACGCAGTATTTT. This chain links TRBV5-6 with TRBJ2-3; 10 positions agree with TRBD2. Germline V gives CDR1 SGHDT, CDR2 YYEEEE. The junction had 7 bases not matched to a gene; V was cut back by 2 bases and J by 4 bases. The CDR3 is 16 amino acids.

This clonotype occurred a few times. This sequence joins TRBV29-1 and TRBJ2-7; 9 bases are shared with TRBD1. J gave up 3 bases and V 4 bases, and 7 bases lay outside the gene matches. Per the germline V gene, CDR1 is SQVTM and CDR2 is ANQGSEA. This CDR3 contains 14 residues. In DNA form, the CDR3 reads TGCAGCGTTGCTGAACGACAGGGGGACTACGAGCAGTACTTC. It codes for CSVAERQGDYEQYF.

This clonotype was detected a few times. This CDR3 reads CASTPSGIDTQYF. The CDR3 DNA is TGTGCCAGCACGCCTAGCGGGATAGATACGCAGTATTTT. The chain links TRBV6-1 to TRBJ2-3, with 9 positions matching TRBD2. J lost 5 bases, V lost 7 bases, and 4 bases had no gene match. Germline assignment: CDR1 MNHNS and CDR2 SASEGT. CDR3 length equals 13 residues.

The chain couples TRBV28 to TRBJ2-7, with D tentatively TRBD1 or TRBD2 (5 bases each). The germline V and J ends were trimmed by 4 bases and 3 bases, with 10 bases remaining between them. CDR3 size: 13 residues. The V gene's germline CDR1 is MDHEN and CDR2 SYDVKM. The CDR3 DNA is TGTGCCAGCAGTTGGGACGGGTTCTACGAGCAGTACTTC. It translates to CASSWDGFYEQYF.

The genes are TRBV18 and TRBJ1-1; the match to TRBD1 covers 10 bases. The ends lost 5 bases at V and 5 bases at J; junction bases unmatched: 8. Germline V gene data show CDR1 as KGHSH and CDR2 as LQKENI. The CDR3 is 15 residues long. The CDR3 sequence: CASSADRGRRTEAFF. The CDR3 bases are TGTGCCAGCTCAGCAGACAGGGGGCGGAGGACTGAAGCTTTCTTT.

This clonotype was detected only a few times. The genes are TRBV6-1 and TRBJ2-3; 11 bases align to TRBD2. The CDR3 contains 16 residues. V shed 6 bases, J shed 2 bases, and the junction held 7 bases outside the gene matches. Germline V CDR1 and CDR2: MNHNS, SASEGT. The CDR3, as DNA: TGTGCCAGCAGCGAGGGGACTAGCGGATTCACAGATACGCAGTATTTT. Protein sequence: CASSEGTSGFTDTQYF.

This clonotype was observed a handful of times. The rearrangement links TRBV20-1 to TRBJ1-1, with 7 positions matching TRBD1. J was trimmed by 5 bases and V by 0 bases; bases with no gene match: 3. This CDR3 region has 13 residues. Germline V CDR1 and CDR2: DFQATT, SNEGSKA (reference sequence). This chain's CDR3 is CSARDPRGTEAFF. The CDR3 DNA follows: TGCAGTGCTAGAGACCCCAGGGGGACTGAAGCTTTCTTT.

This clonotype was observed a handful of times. This CDR3 reads CASSVDVNTEAFF. CDR3 DNA sequence: TGTGCCAGCAGCGTAGACGTAAACACTGAAGCTTTCTTT. The V and J genes are TRBV9 and TRBJ1-1; D gene unclear. The V and J ends lost 0 bases and 2 bases respectively, with 5 bases between them. Germline values: CDR1 SGDLS, CDR2 YYNGEE. The CDR3 runs to 13 residues.

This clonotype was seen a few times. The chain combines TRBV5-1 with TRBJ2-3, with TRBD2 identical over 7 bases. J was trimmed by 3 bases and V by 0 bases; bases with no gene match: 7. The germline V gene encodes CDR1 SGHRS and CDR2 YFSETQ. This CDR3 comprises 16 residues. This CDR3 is CASSLVPAGRTDTQYF. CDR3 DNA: TGCGCCAGCAGCTTGGTGCCAGCGGGACGGACAGATACGCAGTATTTT.

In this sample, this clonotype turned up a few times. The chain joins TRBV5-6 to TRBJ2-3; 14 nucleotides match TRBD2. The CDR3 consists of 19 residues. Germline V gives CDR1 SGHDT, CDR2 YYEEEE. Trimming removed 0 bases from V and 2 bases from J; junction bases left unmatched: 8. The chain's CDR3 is CASSLVPGTSGRNTDTQYF. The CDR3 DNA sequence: TGTGCCAGCAGCTTGGTCCCCGGGACTAGCGGGAGAAACACAGATACGCAGTATTTT.

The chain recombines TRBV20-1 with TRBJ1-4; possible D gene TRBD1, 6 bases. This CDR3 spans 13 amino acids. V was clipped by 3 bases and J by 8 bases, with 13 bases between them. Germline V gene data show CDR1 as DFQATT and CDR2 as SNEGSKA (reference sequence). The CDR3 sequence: CSARGDIYEKLFF. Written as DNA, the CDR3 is TGCAGTGCTAGGGGGGACATTTACGAAAAACTGTTTTTT.

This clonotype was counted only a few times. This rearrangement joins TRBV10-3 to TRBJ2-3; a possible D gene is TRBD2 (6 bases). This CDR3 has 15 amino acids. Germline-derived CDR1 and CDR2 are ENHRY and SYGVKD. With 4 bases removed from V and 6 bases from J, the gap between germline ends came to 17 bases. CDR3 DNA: TGTGCCATCAGTGGTGGACGGCCTAGCGCGGATACGCAGTATTTT. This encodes CAISGGRPSADTQYF.